The T cell receptor beta chain described here comes from a study of T cells in Graves' hyperthyroidism and ophthalmopathy. Study-level information: The blood sample was taken at first diagnosis, before treatment began.

Absent ophthalmopathy progression within 18 months defined stable Graves' hyperthyroidism. The junction had 8 bases not matched to a gene; V was cut back by 7 bases and J by 9 bases. This CDR3 has 13 amino acids. Germline V gene sequence: CDR1 SGHAT, CDR2 FQNNGV. Study findings and constraints: A model using 13 V-J features told ophthalmopathy apart from stable hyperthyroidism.

Amplified TCR beta CDR3 regions came from RNA transcripts. When the TCR CDR3 underwent first-round RT-PCR, the HTBI primer set was used. TCRdb reanalysed the multiplex PCR reads using MiXCR and keeps one entry per CDR3 protein. The data hold about 840,000 distinct CDR3 sequences, with 38% observed a single time. As for this clonotype: The antigen remains undetermined.

The chain combines TRBV11-2 with TRBJ2-7; 11 bases map to TRBD2. The sequence came from a man between 18 and 29 years old with Graves' hyperthyroidism. Sequencing used blood. The CDR3 coding sequence is TGTGCCAGCACCGGGACTAGCGGAAACAGGCAGTACTTC. Its translation: CASTGTSGNRQYF.